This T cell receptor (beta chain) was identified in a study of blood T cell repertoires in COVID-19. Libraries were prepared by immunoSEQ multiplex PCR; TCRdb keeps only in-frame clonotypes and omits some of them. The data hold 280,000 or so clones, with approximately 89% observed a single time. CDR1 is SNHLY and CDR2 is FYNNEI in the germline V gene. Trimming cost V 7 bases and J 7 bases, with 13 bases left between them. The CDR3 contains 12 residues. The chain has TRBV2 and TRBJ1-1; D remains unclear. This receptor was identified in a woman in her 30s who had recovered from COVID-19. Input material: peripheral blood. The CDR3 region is CASTRETIEAFF. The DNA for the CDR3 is TGTGCCAGCACTAGGGAGACTATTGAAGCTTTCTTT.